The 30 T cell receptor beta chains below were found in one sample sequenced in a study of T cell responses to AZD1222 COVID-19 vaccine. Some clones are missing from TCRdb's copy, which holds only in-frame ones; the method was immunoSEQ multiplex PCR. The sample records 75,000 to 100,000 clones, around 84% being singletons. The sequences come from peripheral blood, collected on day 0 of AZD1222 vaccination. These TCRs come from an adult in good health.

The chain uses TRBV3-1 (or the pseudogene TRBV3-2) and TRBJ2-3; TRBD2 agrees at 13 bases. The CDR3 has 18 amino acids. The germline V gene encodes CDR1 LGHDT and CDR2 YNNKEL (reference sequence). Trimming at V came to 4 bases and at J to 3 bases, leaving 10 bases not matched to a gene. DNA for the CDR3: TGTGCCAGCAGCCTCGCCGGGACTAGCGGGGTCAATACAGATACGCAGTATTTT. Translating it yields CASSLAGTSGVNTDTQYF.

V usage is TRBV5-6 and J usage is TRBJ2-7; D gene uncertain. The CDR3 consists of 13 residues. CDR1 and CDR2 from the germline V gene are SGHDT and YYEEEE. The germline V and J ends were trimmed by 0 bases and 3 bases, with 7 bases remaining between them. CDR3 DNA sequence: TGTGCCAGCAGCTTGGATAGTGGCTACGAGCAGTACTTC. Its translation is CASSLDSGYEQYF.

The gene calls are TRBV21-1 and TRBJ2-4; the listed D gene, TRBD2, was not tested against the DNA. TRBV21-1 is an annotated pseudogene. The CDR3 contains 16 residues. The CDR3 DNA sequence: TGTGCCAGCAGCAAAGGGACTGCCGGGCGAAGTAACATTCAGTACTTC. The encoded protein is CASSKGTAGRSNIQYF.

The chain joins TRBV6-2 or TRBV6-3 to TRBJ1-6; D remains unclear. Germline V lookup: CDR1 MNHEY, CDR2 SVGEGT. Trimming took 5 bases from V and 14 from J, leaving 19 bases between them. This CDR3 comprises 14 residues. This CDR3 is CASSPGLTSLTLHF. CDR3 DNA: TGTGCCAGCAGTCCCGGACTAACCAGTTTAACCCTCCACTTT.

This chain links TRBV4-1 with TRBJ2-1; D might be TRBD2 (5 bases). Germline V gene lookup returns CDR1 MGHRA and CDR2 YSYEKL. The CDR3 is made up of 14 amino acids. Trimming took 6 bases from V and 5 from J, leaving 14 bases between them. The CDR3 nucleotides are TGCGCCAGCAGTTGGCAGGACTTTGACAATGAGCAGTTCTTC. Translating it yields CASSWQDFDNEQFF.

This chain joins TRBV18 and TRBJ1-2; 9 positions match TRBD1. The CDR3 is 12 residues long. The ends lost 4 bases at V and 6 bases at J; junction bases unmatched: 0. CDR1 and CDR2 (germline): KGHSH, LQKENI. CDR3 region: CASSRDRDGYTF. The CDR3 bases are TGTGCCAGCTCACGGGACAGGGATGGCTACACCTTC.

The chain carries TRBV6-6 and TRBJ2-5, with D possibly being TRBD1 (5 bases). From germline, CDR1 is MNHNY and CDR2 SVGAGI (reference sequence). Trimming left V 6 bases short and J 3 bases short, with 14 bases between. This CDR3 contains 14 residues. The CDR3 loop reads CASRSAGAEETQYF. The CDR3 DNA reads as TGTGCCAGCAGGTCAGCTGGGGCGGAAGAGACCCAGTACTTC.

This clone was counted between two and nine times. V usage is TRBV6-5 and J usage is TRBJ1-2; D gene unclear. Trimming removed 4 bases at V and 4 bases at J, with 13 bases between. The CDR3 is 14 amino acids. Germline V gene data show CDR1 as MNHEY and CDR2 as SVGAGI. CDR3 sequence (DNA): TGTGCCAGCAGTTTGGAGGAGTCCCCCTATGGCTACACCTTC. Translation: CASSLEESPYGYTF.

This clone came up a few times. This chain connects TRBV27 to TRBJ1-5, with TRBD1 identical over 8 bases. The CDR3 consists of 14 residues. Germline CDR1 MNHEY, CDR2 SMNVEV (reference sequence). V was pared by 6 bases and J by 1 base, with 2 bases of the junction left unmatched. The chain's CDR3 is CASSYRGSNQPQHF. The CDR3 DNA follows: TGTGCCAGCAGCTACAGGGGGAGCAATCAGCCCCAGCATTTT.

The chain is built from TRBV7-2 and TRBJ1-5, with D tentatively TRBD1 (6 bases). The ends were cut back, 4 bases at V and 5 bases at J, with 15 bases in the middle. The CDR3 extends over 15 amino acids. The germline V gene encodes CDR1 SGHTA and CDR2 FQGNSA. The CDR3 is CASSSFTGGHQPQHF. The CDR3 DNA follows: TGTGCCAGCAGCTCGTTCACCGGGGGGCATCAGCCCCAGCATTTT.

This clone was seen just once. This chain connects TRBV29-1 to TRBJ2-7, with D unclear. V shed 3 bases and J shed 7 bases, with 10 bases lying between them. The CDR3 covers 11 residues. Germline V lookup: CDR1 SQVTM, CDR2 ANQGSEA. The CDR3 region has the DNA TGCAGCGTTGAGAAACCCCCGGAGCAGTACTTC. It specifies CSVEKPPEQYF.

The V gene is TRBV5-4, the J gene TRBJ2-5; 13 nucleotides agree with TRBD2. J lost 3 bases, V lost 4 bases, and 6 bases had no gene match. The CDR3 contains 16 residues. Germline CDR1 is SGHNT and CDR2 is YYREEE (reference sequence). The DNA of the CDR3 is TGTGCCAGCAGCACAAGACTAGCGGGGGGTAAAGAGACCCAGTACTTC. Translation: CASSTRLAGGKETQYF.

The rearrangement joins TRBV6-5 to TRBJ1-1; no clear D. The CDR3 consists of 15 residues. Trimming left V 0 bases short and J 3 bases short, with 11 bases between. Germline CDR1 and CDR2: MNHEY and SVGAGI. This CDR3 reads CASSYSIASDTEAFF. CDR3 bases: TGTGCCAGCAGTTACTCGATCGCGTCGGACACTGAAGCTTTCTTT.

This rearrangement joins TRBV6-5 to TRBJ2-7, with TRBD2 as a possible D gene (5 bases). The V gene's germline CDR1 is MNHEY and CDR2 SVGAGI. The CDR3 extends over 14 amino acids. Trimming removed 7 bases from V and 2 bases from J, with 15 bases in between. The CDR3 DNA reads TGTGCCAGCAAGCAGGCGGGCGGAACCTACGAGCAGTACTTC. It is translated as CASKQAGGTYEQYF.

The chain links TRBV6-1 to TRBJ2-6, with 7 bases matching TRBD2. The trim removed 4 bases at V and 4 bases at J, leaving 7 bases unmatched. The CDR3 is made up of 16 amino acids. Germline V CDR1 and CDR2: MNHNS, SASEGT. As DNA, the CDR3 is TGTGCCAGCAGTGCCGGCGGGGGACCCGGGGCCAACGTCCTGACTTTC. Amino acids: CASSAGGGPGANVLTF.

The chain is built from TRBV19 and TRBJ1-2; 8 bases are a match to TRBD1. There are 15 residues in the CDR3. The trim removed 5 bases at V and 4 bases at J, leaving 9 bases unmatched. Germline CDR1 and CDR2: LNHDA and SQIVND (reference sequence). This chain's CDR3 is CASSARTGRPYGYTF. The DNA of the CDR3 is TGTGCCAGTAGTGCCCGGACAGGGCGTCCCTATGGCTACACCTTC.

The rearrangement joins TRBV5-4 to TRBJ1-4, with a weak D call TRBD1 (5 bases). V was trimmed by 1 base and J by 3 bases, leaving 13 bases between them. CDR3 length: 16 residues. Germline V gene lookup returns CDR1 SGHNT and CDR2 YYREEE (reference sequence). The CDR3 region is CASSLSFGAANEKLFF. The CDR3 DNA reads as TGTGCCAGCAGCTTGTCATTCGGGGCGGCTAATGAAAAACTGTTTTTT.

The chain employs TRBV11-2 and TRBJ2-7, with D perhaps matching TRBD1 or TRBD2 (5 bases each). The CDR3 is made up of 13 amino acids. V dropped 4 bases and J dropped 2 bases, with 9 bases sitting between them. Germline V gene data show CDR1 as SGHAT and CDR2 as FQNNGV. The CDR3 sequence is CASSSGAAYEQYF. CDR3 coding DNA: TGTGCCAGCAGCTCCGGGGCGGCCTACGAGCAGTACTTC.

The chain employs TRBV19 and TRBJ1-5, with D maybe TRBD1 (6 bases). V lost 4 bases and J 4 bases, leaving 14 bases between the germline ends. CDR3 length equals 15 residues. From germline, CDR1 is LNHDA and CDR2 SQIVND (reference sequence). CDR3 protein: CASSTRGHGNQPQHF. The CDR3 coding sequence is TGTGCCAGTAGTACTAGGGGACATGGGAATCAGCCCCAGCATTTT.

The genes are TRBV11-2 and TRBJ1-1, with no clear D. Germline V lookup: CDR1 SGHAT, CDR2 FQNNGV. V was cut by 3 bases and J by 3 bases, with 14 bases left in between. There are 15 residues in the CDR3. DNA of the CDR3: TGTGCCAGCAGCTTTTTACGGATAAGGGACACTGAAGCTTTCTTT. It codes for CASSFLRIRDTEAFF.

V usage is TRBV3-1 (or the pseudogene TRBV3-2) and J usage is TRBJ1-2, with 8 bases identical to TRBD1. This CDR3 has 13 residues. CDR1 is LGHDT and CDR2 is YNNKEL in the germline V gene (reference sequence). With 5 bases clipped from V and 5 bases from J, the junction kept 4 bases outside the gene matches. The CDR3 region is CASSEQGEYGYTF. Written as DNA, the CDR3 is TGTGCCAGCAGCGAACAGGGGGAGTATGGCTACACCTTC.

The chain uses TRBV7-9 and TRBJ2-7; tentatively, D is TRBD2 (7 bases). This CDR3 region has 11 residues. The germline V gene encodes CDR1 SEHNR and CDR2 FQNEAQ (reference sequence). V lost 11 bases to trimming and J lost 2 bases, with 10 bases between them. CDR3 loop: CAGGATYEQYF. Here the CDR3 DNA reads TGTGCCGGGGGGGCTACCTACGAGCAGTACTTC.

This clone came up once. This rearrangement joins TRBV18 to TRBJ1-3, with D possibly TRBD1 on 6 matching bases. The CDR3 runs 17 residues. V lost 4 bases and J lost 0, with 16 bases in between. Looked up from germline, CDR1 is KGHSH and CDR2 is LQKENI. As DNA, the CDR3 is TGTGCCAGCTCACGGATACAGGGATCCGGCTCTGGAAACACCATATATTTT. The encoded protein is CASSRIQGSGSGNTIYF.

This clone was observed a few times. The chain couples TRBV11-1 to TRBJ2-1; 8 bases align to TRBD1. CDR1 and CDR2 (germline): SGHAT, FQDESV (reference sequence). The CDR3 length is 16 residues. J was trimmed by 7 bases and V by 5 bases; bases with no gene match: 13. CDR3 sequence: CASSRPGQGARNEQFF. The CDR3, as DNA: TGTGCCAGCAGCCGCCCCGGGCAGGGGGCGAGGAATGAGCAGTTCTTC. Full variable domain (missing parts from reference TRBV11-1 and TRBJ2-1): EAEVAQSPRYKITEKSQAVAFWCDPISGHATLYWYRQILGQGPELLVQFQDESVVDDSQLPKDRFSAERLKGVDSTLKIQPAELGDSAMYLCASSRPGQGARNEQFFGPGTRLTVL.

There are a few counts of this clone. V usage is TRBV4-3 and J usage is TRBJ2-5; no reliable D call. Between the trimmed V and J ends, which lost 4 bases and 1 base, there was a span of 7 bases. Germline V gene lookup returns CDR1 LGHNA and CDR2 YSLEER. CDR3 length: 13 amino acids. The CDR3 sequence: CASSRDFQETQYF. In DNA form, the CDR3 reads TGCGCCAGCAGCCGCGACTTCCAAGAGACCCAGTACTTC.

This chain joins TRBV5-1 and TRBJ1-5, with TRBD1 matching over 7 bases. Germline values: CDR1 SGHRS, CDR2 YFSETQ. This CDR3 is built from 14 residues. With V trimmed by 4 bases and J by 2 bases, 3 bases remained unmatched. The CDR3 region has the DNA TGCGCCAGCAGCGCAGACAGGGGCAATCAGCCCCAGCATTTT. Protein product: CASSADRGNQPQHF.

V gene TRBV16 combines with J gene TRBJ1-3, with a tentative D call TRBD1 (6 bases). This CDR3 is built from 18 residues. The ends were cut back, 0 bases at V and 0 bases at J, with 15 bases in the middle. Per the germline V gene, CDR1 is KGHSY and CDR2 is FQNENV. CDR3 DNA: TGTGCCAGCAGCCAATCAATGGATACAGGGTCCTCTGGAAACACCATATATTTT. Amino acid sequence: CASSQSMDTGSSGNTIYF.

CDR3 region: CASSTQGFTGGYTF. CDR3 in DNA: TGTGCCAGCAGCACACAGGGATTCACAGGTGGCTACACCTTC. The chain recombines TRBV7-9 with TRBJ1-2; TRBD1 is a possible D gene (6 bases). CDR1 is SEHNR and CDR2 is FQNEAQ in the germline V gene (reference sequence). V lost 5 bases and J lost 7, with 17 bases in between. The CDR3 runs 14 residues.

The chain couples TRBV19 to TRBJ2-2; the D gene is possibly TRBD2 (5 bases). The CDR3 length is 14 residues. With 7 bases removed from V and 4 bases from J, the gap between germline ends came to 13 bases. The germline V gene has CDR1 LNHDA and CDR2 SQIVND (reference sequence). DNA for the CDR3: TGTGCCAGTACACGGGGAATTGCCACCGGGGAGCTGTTTTTT. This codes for CASTRGIATGELFF. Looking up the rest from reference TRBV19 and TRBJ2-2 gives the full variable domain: DGGITQSPKYLFRKEGQNVTLSCEQNLNHDAMYWYRQDPGQGLRLIYYSQIVNDFQKGDIAEGYSVSREKKESFPLTVTSAQKNPTAFYLCASTRGIATGELFFGEGSRLTVL.

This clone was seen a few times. CDR3 nucleotide sequence: TGTGCCAGCAGTTCGTGGACAGGGCCGTCTGGAAACACCATATATTTT. This encodes CASSSWTGPSGNTIYF. The rearrangement links TRBV28 to TRBJ1-3; 8 positions agree with TRBD1. V shed 4 bases and J 1 base; nucleotides not matched to a gene: 6. The CDR3 consists of 16 residues. The germline CDR1 and CDR2 sequences are MDHEN and SYDVKM. The full variable domain, in which reference TRBV28 and TRBJ1-3 provide the parts outside the CDR3, is DVKVTQSSRYLVKRTGEKVFLECVQDMDHENMFWYRQDPGLGLRLIYFSYDVKMKEKGDIPEGYSVSREKKERFSLILESASTNQTSMYLCASSSWTGPSGNTIYFGEGSWLTVV.